The table lists the clone carrying this T cell receptor beta chain with a few counts. This CDR3 contains 16 residues. CDR1 LNHNV and CDR2 YYDKDF come from the germline V gene (reference sequence). Trimming at V came to 3 bases and at J to 0 bases, leaving 8 bases not matched to a gene. This specimen belongs to a study of blood T cell repertoires in COVID-19. Study-level background: Samples of COVID-19 (acute and convalescent) were obtained from the United States, Italy and Spain.

Participants came from 24 US areas, aged about 18 to 90 years. Which cohort a participant joined came from the clinical history participants gave. Profiled with immunoSEQ multiplex PCR; TCRdb holds only in-frame clones, not every one. The sample consists of roughly 69,000 clones, approximately 78% of them appearing once. The chain employs TRBV15 and TRBJ2-7, with 7 nucleotides matching TRBD2. The sequenced material came from PBMCs or T cells enriched from blood (not recorded which). This TCR derives from a woman between 40 and 55 years old with acute COVID-19. The CDR3 reads CATSSFSGGSSYEQYF. In DNA form, the CDR3 reads TGTGCCACCAGCAGTTTTTCTGGCGGGAGCTCCTACGAGCAGTACTTC.